This TCR beta chain was identified in a study of shared clonotypes between healthy human individuals. Findings and caveats of the study: How much donors shared clonotypes was expected to be affected by sequencing depth.

Turning to this clone: Its antigen remains unidentified.

Researchers ran the assay at a deep level. Sequencing used immunoSEQ multiplex PCR; TCRdb keeps in-frame clones, though not all of them. The table shows about 1.5 million clones, with 98% occurring only once. The sequenced sample consisted of naive CD4+ T cells sorted from blood. Indicated subset: CD45RA+ positively selected. This receptor was taken from a man aged 30 to 39 in good health.

The CDR3 DNA sequence: TGTGCCAGCAGCTTGACTTGGCGGTCCAGCTCCTACAATGAGCAGTTCTTC. This gives the protein CASSLTWRSSSYNEQFF. J is TRBJ2-1 and V is TRBV5-5; unclear D gene. Trimming left V 1 base short and J 0 bases short, with 14 bases between. Germline V CDR1 and CDR2: SGHKS, YYEKEE (reference sequence). This CDR3 spans 17 amino acids.